These 17 T cell receptor beta chains were sequenced from one sample in a study of blood T cell repertoires in COVID-19. Assay: immunoSEQ multiplex PCR; the TCRdb copy retains only in-frame clones and omits some. This table has about 350,000 clones, about 88% appearing once. The sample was PBMCs or T cells enriched from blood (not recorded which). Receptor source: a woman aged 25-40 years who had recovered from COVID-19.

V and J are TRBV30 and TRBJ1-4; D call uncertain. This CDR3 comprises 14 residues. From germline, CDR1 is GTSNPN and CDR2 SVGIG (reference sequence). V shed 4 bases and J shed 0 bases, with 9 bases lying between them. CDR3 nucleotide sequence: TGTGCCTGGACGGTGAGAGCAACTAATGAAAAACTGTTTTTT. Residues: CAWTVRATNEKLFF. Drawing the rest from reference TRBV30 and TRBJ1-4, the complete variable domain is SQTIHQWPATLVQPVGSPLSLECTVEGTSNPNLYWYRQAAGRGLQLLFYSVGIGQISSEVPQNLSASRPQDRQFILSSKKLLLSDSGFYLCAWTVRATNEKLFFGSGTQLSVL.

The CDR3: CASSLPGQGYEQYF. As DNA, the CDR3 is TGTGCCAGCAGCCTACCGGGACAGGGCTACGAGCAGTACTTC. V is TRBV3-1 (or the pseudogene TRBV3-2) and J is TRBJ2-7; 9 bases are shared with TRBD1. J was trimmed by 3 bases and V by 4 bases; bases with no gene match: 4. CDR1 and CDR2 from the germline V gene are LGHDT and YNNKEL (reference sequence). The CDR3 is 14 residues long.

The rearrangement joins TRBV18 to TRBJ1-2, with 8 bases matching TRBD1. Germline lookup yields CDR1 KGHSH and CDR2 LQKENI. V trimming: 0 bases; J trimming: 6 bases; junction bases outside the gene matches: 9. The CDR3 contains 16 residues. The CDR3 nucleotides read TGTGCCAGCTCACCACCGCGGGACAGGAGGAGGGATGGCTACACCTTC. This translates into CASSPPRDRRRDGYTF.

The genes are TRBV9 and TRBJ2-7; D not resolved. V lost 3 bases and J 2 bases, leaving 12 bases between the germline ends. The CDR3 extends over 14 amino acids. CDR1 and CDR2 from the germline V gene are SGDLS and YYNGEE. CDR3: CASSENPVTYEQYF. CDR3 nucleotides: TGTGCCAGCAGCGAGAACCCGGTAACCTACGAGCAGTACTTC.

CDR3 loop: CASSAGLGANEKLFF. The CDR3 DNA reads as TGTGCCAGCAGCGCGGGGTTGGGGGCTAATGAAAAACTGTTTTTT. V is TRBV3-1 (or the pseudogene TRBV3-2) and J is TRBJ1-4; possibly TRBD1 for D (5 bases). V lost 5 bases and J lost 3, with 13 bases in between. The CDR3 is 15 residues long. Germline CDR1 and CDR2: LGHDT and YNNKEL (reference sequence).

This clone was recorded only once. The chain has TRBV7-9 and TRBJ1-2, with TRBD1 matching 9 bases. The CDR3 totals 13 residues. Germline V gene sequence: CDR1 SEHNR, CDR2 FQNEAQ (reference sequence). V shed 5 bases, J shed 5 bases, and the junction held 3 bases outside the gene matches. CDR3 protein: CASSRQGGYGYTF. CDR3 bases: TGTGCCAGCAGCCGACAGGGGGGGTATGGCTACACCTTC.

The V call is TRBV6-6, the J call TRBJ2-2, with 7 bases aligning to TRBD1. Germline values: CDR1 MNHNY, CDR2 SVGAGI (reference sequence). CDR3 length equals 17 residues. The trim removed 5 bases at V and 2 bases at J, leaving 11 bases unmatched. The CDR3 DNA reads as TGTGCCAGCAGTCGGGACAGTCAAACTCGCAACACCGGGGAGCTGTTTTTT. It is translated as CASSRDSQTRNTGELFF.

This clone was observed a few times. The genes are TRBV11-3 and TRBJ1-5; no clear D. CDR1 SGHNT and CDR2 YENEEA come from the germline V gene. The ends were cut back, 1 base at V and 2 bases at J, with 15 bases in the middle. CDR3 size: 17 residues. The CDR3 DNA sequence: TGTGCCAGCAGCTTAGGGCGCGGGGATGTGGGCAATCAGCCCCAGCATTTT. Translation gives CASSLGRGDVGNQPQHF.

This CDR3 is CASSQELPHDTQYF. The CDR3 bases are TGTGCCAGCAGCCAAGAACTTCCCCACGATACGCAGTATTTT. The chain couples TRBV3-1 (or the pseudogene TRBV3-2) to TRBJ2-3; D is undetermined. The V end was cut by 0 bases, the J end by 6 bases, with 10 bases between. CDR1 is LGHDT and CDR2 is YNNKEL in the germline V gene (reference sequence). The CDR3 is 14 residues long.

The gene calls are TRBV19 and TRBJ1-2; 8 bases fit TRBD1. This CDR3 has 16 residues. V lost 9 bases, J lost 7 bases, and 19 bases stayed unmatched. Germline V gene lookup returns CDR1 LNHDA and CDR2 SQIVND (reference sequence). This CDR3 reads CASGATKTGEDLGYTF. The CDR3 nucleotides read TGTGCCAGCGGGGCAACGAAGACAGGGGAAGATCTTGGCTACACCTTC.

The J gene is TRBJ2-7, the V gene TRBV6-5; 7 bases map to TRBD1. This CDR3 spans 13 amino acids. The J segment lost 2 bases and the V segment lost 8 bases, leaving 6 bases of the junction unmatched. The germline V gene has CDR1 MNHEY and CDR2 SVGAGI. The CDR3 spells CASASGTAYEQYF. The CDR3 nucleotides are TGTGCCAGCGCGTCCGGGACAGCCTACGAGCAGTACTTC.

The chain employs TRBV3-1 (or the pseudogene TRBV3-2) and TRBJ1-2, with D unclear. The V and J ends lost 6 bases and 1 base respectively, with 9 bases between them. The CDR3 extends over 13 amino acids. Germline V lookup: CDR1 LGHDT, CDR2 YNNKEL (reference sequence). The CDR3 DNA reads as TGTGCCAGCAGTGCAGGAAATAACTATGGCTACACCTTC. This translates into CASSAGNNYGYTF.

The CDR3 DNA reads as TGTGCCTGGAGTGCGCAGGGCTATGGCTACACCTTC. This codes for CAWSAQGYGYTF. This chain links TRBV30 with TRBJ1-2; possible D gene TRBD1, 5 bases. The germline V and J ends were trimmed by 1 base and 4 bases, with 7 bases remaining between them. CDR3 length equals 12 residues. The germline V gene encodes CDR1 GTSNPN and CDR2 SVGIG (reference sequence).

The chain combines TRBV19 with TRBJ2-1; tentative D call: TRBD2 (6 bases). This CDR3 spans 14 amino acids. The V end was cut by 3 bases, the J end by 6 bases, with 12 bases between. Germline V gene data show CDR1 as LNHDA and CDR2 as SQIVND (reference sequence). DNA of the CDR3: TGTGCCAGTAGTATTTGGGGGGTCCCCAATGAGCAGTTCTTC. Amino acids: CASSIWGVPNEQFF. Combining the CDR3 with reference TRBV19 and TRBJ2-1 gives the whole variable domain DGGITQSPKYLFRKEGQNVTLSCEQNLNHDAMYWYRQDPGQGLRLIYYSQIVNDFQKGDIAEGYSVSREKKESFPLTVTSAQKNPTAFYLCASSIWGVPNEQFFGPGTRLTVL.

The chain links TRBV19 to TRBJ2-1, with TRBD1 matching over 9 bases. The CDR3 is 15 residues long. Germline V gene sequence: CDR1 LNHDA, CDR2 SQIVND (reference sequence). V lost 2 bases and J lost 4; bases outside the gene matches: 3. In DNA, the CDR3 is TGTGCCAGTAGTATAAACAGGGGGCCGTACAATGAGCAGTTCTTC. It codes for CASSINRGPYNEQFF. The whole variable domain, filled in from reference TRBV19 and TRBJ2-1, reads DGGITQSPKYLFRKEGQNVTLSCEQNLNHDAMYWYRQDPGQGLRLIYYSQIVNDFQKGDIAEGYSVSREKKESFPLTVTSAQKNPTAFYLCASSINRGPYNEQFFGPGTRLTVL.

The chain uses TRBV27 and TRBJ1-5, with 7 nucleotides matching TRBD1. The germline CDR1 and CDR2 sequences are MNHEY and SMNVEV (reference sequence). CDR3 length: 15 residues. V trimming: 8 bases; J trimming: 0 bases; junction bases outside the gene matches: 7. The CDR3 nucleotides are TGTGCCAGCGGGGACAGCCCCTATAGCAATCAGCCCCAGCATTTT. It specifies CASGDSPYSNQPQHF.

The chain links TRBV27 to TRBJ2-1; TRBD2 might be the D (7 bases). Trimming removed 7 bases at V and 6 bases at J, with 25 bases between. Germline-derived CDR1 and CDR2 are MNHEY and SMNVEV (reference sequence). CDR3 length equals 17 residues. Here the CDR3 reads CASNPVGGPLMSNEQFF. The CDR3 nucleotides are TGTGCCAGCAACCCCGTGGGGGGGCCTCTGATGAGCAATGAGCAGTTCTTC.